A single sample gave rise to the 5 T cell receptor beta chains below, sequenced in a study of control samples from healthy donors and cancer patients. Profiled with immunoSEQ multiplex PCR; TCRdb holds only in-frame clones, not every one. Of about 53,000 clones detected, around 90% appear once; the ten largest clones hold around 15%. Input material: PBMCs. The source is a man in his fifties or sixties with head and neck cancer.

CDR3 DNA sequence: TGTGCCAGTAGTCTATACGGGACAAACTCCTACAATGAGCAGTTCTTC. As protein: CASSLYGTNSYNEQFF. This chain uses TRBV19 with TRBJ2-1; D is perhaps TRBD1 (6 bases). Germline lookup yields CDR1 LNHDA and CDR2 SQIVND (reference sequence). CDR3 length equals 16 residues. V lost 5 bases to trimming and J lost 0 bases, with 14 bases between them.

The chain combines TRBV6-6 with TRBJ1-1; no firm D call. This CDR3 is built from 14 residues. The V gene lost 8 bases and the J gene lost 0 bases, with 13 bases spanning the gap. The germline gives CDR1 MNHNY, CDR2 SVGAGI (reference sequence). The CDR3 bases are TGTGCCAGCCCGTCCCCCCTATTGAACACTGAAGCTTTCTTT. Protein: CASPSPLLNTEAFF.

The CDR3 protein is CASSGLNFRSGKTQYF. CDR3 DNA sequence: TGTGCCAGCAGTGGCCTGAATTTTAGGTCCGGGAAGACCCAGTACTTC. The chain uses TRBV2 and TRBJ2-5; tentatively, D is TRBD2 (5 bases). Germline V lookup: CDR1 SNHLY, CDR2 FYNNEI. This CDR3 contains 16 residues. V shed 4 bases and J shed 6 bases, with 21 bases lying between them.

This chain joins TRBV28 and TRBJ1-5; 9 positions agree with TRBD1. Germline values: CDR1 MDHEN, CDR2 SYDVKM. After removal of 6 bases from V and 5 bases from J, the junction contained 11 bases not matched to a gene. The CDR3 sequence is 16 residues long. The CDR3 sequence is CASRPSHRQGDQPQHF. CDR3 DNA: TGTGCCAGCAGACCTTCACACCGACAGGGGGATCAGCCCCAGCATTTT.

The chain employs TRBV19 and TRBJ2-3; 7 nucleotides agree with TRBD2. The CDR3 spans 16 residues. The germline gives CDR1 LNHDA, CDR2 SQIVND (reference sequence). Unmatched junction bases numbered 13, after V lost 6 bases and J lost 4 bases. CDR3 DNA sequence: TGTGCCAGTAGCCCCATGGGAGGGACGGTCGCAGATACGCAGTATTTT. It translates to CASSPMGGTVADTQYF.